The rows below give T cell receptor beta chains drawn from one sample of a study of ipilimumab plus nivolumab after autologous stem cell transplantation. Libraries were prepared by immunoSEQ multiplex PCR; TCRdb keeps only in-frame clonotypes and omits some of them. The data show about 84,000 clones, 83% seen once. Material: PBMCs, obtained in a trial of ipilimumab plus nivolumab as post-transplant consolidation. The source is a male donor with diffuse large B-cell lymphoma. The CDR3 runs from the conserved cysteine through the conserved F or W. A D gene is named only where the DNA matches it firmly. Part of the rows lack a size; the others show once, few, many or a class for expanded clones.

cdr3_nt cdr3_aa j_call v_call clone_size d_call
TGTGCCAGCAGCACCCGGGACAAACCTAGCGAGCAGTACTTC CASSTRDKPSEQYF TRBJ2-7 TRBV7-9 - -
TGCGCCAGCAGTGCGGGGAGGAACTATGGCTACACCTTC CASSAGRNYGYTF TRBJ1-2 TRBV10-2 - -
TGTGCCAGCAGCACTCTAGGGGAGACCCAGTACTTC CASSTLGETQYF TRBJ2-5 TRBV7-2 few -
TGTGCCATCAGTGAGGCACTAAAGAACACCGGGGAGCTGTTTTTT CAISEALKNTGELFF TRBJ2-2 TRBV10-3 - -
TGTGCCAGCAGCTTGGTACCTGGCAGAACGAACACCGGGGAGCTGTTTTTT CASSLVPGRTNTGELFF TRBJ2-2 TRBV5-6 - -
TGTGCCAGCAGTTATTCAAGGGTTTACAATGAGCAGTTCTTC CASSYSRVYNEQFF TRBJ2-1 TRBV6-6 - -
TGTGCTAGTGGTTTAGATAGCAATCAGCCCCAGCATTTT CASGLDSNQPQHF TRBJ1-5 TRBV12-5 - -
TGTGCCAGTAGTATTCGGCGGGGGGGCACAGATACGCAGTATTTT CASSIRRGGTDTQYF TRBJ2-3 TRBV19 - TRBD2
TGTGCCAGCAGCCAAGCCCAGGAGTGGAATGGCTACACCTTC CASSQAQEWNGYTF TRBJ1-2 TRBV4-2 - -
TGCGCCAGCAGCTTGGAATTAGGAGGACAGAACACTGAAGCTTTCTTT CASSLELGGQNTEAFF TRBJ1-1 TRBV5-1 - -
TGTGCCAGCAGTGACTCGAGTGGGGGAACTAGCGGCCTCCAAGAGACCCAGTACTTC CASSDSSGGTSGLQETQYF TRBJ2-5 TRBV6-4 - TRBD2
TGTGCCAGTACCCACCGGGGGCTAAGCACAGATACGCAGTATTTT CASTHRGLSTDTQYF TRBJ2-3 TRBV19 - -
TGTGCCAGCAGAGCGACAGAAAACACCGGGGAGCTGTTTTTT CASRATENTGELFF TRBJ2-2 TRBV7-9 - -
TGTGCCAGCAGTTACGGGAAGGGGGCTTTCTTT CASSYGKGAFF TRBJ1-1 TRBV6-5 few -
TGTGCCAGCAGACCCCGGCGGGGAGCGGGGAATTCACCCCTCCACTTT CASRPRRGAGNSPLHF TRBJ1-6 TRBV6-6 - -
TGTGCCAGTAGCTCTCAAAGGGGGCTGCCAGAGACCCAGTACTTC CASSSQRGLPETQYF TRBJ2-5 TRBV19 - TRBD1
TGCGCCAGCAGCCAAGATTGGGACCCTTCCTACGAGCAGTACTTC CASSQDWDPSYEQYF TRBJ2-7 TRBV4-3 - -
TGTGCCAGCAGCGACGGACTATCCCTTATGCGACACAATGAGCAGTTCTTC CASSDGLSLMRHNEQFF TRBJ2-1 TRBV9 - -
TGTGCCAGCAGCCAAGACTACGGGGGGGCTGAAGCTTTCTTT CASSQDYGGAEAFF TRBJ1-1 TRBV4-2 - -
TGTGCCAGCAGCTTAGCCATGTGGAGGTCAGATACGCAGTATTTT CASSLAMWRSDTQYF TRBJ2-3 TRBV7-2 few -
TGTGCCAGCACCCGATCCCCGGCCCCGCCCTATGGCTACACCTTC CASTRSPAPPYGYTF TRBJ1-2 TRBV2 once -
TGTGCCTGGAGTAGCGGCGTCTCCTACGAGCAGTACTTC CAWSSGVSYEQYF TRBJ2-7 TRBV30 - -
TGTGCCAGCAGCTTGGATCCGACAGGGCGCACTGGCTACACCTTC CASSLDPTGRTGYTF TRBJ1-2 TRBV5-4 - TRBD1
TGTGCCAGCAGCTTCGGACAGGGTTCGGGTTCACCCCTCCACTTT CASSFGQGSGSPLHF TRBJ1-6 TRBV6-1 - TRBD1
TGTGCCAGCAGCCAAAACCGGGGCCAAGAGACCCAGTACTTC CASSQNRGQETQYF TRBJ2-5 TRBV14 few -
TGTGCCAGCAGCCAAAAGGGGGCCAGGCAAGAGACCCAGTACTTC CASSQKGARQETQYF TRBJ2-5 TRBV13 - TRBD1
TGTGCCAGCTCCTACCCTGGTGGGTCCTATGAGCAGTTCTTC CASSYPGGSYEQFF TRBJ2-1 TRBV18 - -
TGTGCCAGCAGTGCTGACAGGGGGCGCTACGAGCAGTACTTC CASSADRGRYEQYF TRBJ2-7 TRBV7-9 - TRBD1
TGCGCCAGCAGCTTGAGACGGACAGAGACTAGTTTTCCCTACGAGCAGTACTTC CASSLRRTETSFPYEQYF TRBJ2-7 TRBV5-1 - -
TGTGCCAGCAGTTACTCAGCGGACTCTCCTTATGGCTACACCTTC CASSYSADSPYGYTF TRBJ1-2 TRBV6-6 - -
TGCGCCAGCAGCCCCGGGACAGGGGTGACCTACGAGCAGTACTTC CASSPGTGVTYEQYF TRBJ2-7 TRBV4-3 - TRBD1
TGTGCCAGTGGGAATCCACAGAGGAACTATGGCTACACCTTC CASGNPQRNYGYTF TRBJ1-2 TRBV19 - -
TGTGCCAGCAGTCAAGCGGGGAAATACAATGAGCAGTTCTTC CASSQAGKYNEQFF TRBJ2-1 TRBV6-5 - TRBD2
TGTGCCAGCAGTGATAAGGGCCCAGGAGCTAACTATGGCTACACCTTC CASSDKGPGANYGYTF TRBJ1-2 TRBV2 - -
TGTGCCAGCTCCCTTACCGGGACAGGGGCTATCAATCAGCCCCAGCATTTT CASSLTGTGAINQPQHF TRBJ1-5 TRBV2 few TRBD1
TGCGCCAGCAGCTGGAAGACAGGGGACTATGGCTACACCTTC CASSWKTGDYGYTF TRBJ1-2 TRBV5-1 - TRBD1
TGTGCCTGGAGTGAACGGGGGCGATGGAGGCAAGAGACCCAGTACTTC CAWSERGRWRQETQYF TRBJ2-5 TRBV30 - -
TGTGCCACCAGCAGAGTAAGAGGGGGCGATCAGCCCCAGCATTTT CATSRVRGGDQPQHF TRBJ1-5 TRBV15 - TRBD1
TGTGCCAGCAGCGATTCAGGGGCTAGAGCTTTCTTT CASSDSGARAFF TRBJ1-1 TRBV7-9 - -
TGTGCCAGCACCTTACGGACTAGCGGTTCCTACAATGAGCAGTTCTTC CASTLRTSGSYNEQFF TRBJ2-1 TRBV7-9 - TRBD2
TGTGCCAGCAGCTTAACAGGCCTTACAGGAAAAGAGACCCAGTACTTC CASSLTGLTGKETQYF TRBJ2-5 TRBV7-3 many -
TGTGCCAGTGCACAGGGGCAGGGCAATCAGCCCCAGCATTTT CASAQGQGNQPQHF TRBJ1-5 TRBV19 - TRBD1
TGTGCCAGCAGTGGGTCGGGTCCGACAGGCTATGGCTACACCTTC CASSGSGPTGYGYTF TRBJ1-2 TRBV2 - -
TGCGCCAGCAGCTTGCAACAGGGGACCTACGAGCAGTACTTC CASSLQQGTYEQYF TRBJ2-7 TRBV5-1 - TRBD1
TGTGCCAGCAGCCGACCCACCTCGGCGGGGGCGAGGGAGCAGTTCTTC CASSRPTSAGAREQFF TRBJ2-1 TRBV5-4 - -
TGTGCCAGCAGTTTAGCTGGACAGAGGAGCGAGCAGTACTTC CASSLAGQRSEQYF TRBJ2-7 TRBV7-8 - -
TGTGCCACCAGCAGAGATCAAGGGATCCTAGTTTGGGACACTGAAGCTTTCTTT CATSRDQGILVWDTEAFF TRBJ1-1 TRBV15 few -
TGTGCCAGCAGCTTGGGGGACGAGAGCACAGATACGCAGTATTTT CASSLGDESTDTQYF TRBJ2-3 TRBV5-6 - -
TGTGCCAGCAGTTTGCTCAGGAATCCGAACACTGAAGCTTTCTTT CASSLLRNPNTEAFF TRBJ1-1 TRBV6-5 once -
TGCGCCAGCAGCTTGGTGGGACAGGGGGATTCACCCCTCCACTTT CASSLVGQGDSPLHF TRBJ1-6 TRBV5-1 once TRBD1
TGTGTCAGAAGCCCAAGGGCACCCCTCCACTTT CVRSPRAPLHF TRBJ1-6 TRBV7-5 - -
TGCGCCAGCAGCGAACAGGGGCACAATGAGCAGTTCTTC CASSEQGHNEQFF TRBJ2-1 TRBV4-1 - TRBD1
TGCAGCGCCGCAACAGAACTCTATGGCTACACCTTC CSAATELYGYTF TRBJ1-2 TRBV29-1 once -
TGTGCCAGCAGCTTAGCGACCAACCCAGCTCAGCCCCAGCATTTT CASSLATNPAQPQHF TRBJ1-5 TRBV11-2 - -
TGCGCCAGCAGCCAAGATCAAGGATTCTCCTACGAGCAGTACTTC CASSQDQGFSYEQYF TRBJ2-7 TRBV4-3 - -
TGTGCCAGCAGCCCCCTCACAGGGCACTCTGGAAACACCATATATTTT CASSPLTGHSGNTIYF TRBJ1-3 TRBV25-1 once -
TGTGCCAGCAGCTTGTCAGGGGGACTAGCGACCGGGGAGCTGTTTTTT CASSLSGGLATGELFF TRBJ2-2 TRBV5-4 - TRBD2
TGTGCCAGCAGTGGGCGCTTAACCGGGGCCTGGGCGGGGGGCTACACCTTC CASSGRLTGAWAGGYTF TRBJ1-2 TRBV6-1 few -
TGTGCCAGCACGGTTGCGGGAGACGACACAGATACGCAGTATTTT CASTVAGDDTDTQYF TRBJ2-3 TRBV2 - TRBD2